The entry below describes one TCR beta chain. The sample originates from a study of CXCR3-negative and CXCR3-positive naive CD8 T cells. With UMI labels, 5' RACE was used to prepare the TRB cDNA libraries. Using the 5' RACE reads, TCRdb records one entry per CDR3 protein without DNA. In total, the table holds some 130,000 distinct CDR3 sequences. CDR1 and CDR2 (germline): SEHNR, FQNEAQ (reference sequence). This CDR3 region has 11 residues. Phenotypically, naive CD8+ T cells corresponded to CD45RO-CCR7+CD27+CD95-. The TCR sequence derives from a human donor in good health. Some clones in this sample may be carry-over from other donors' samples. This chain joins TRBV7-9 and TRBJ2-7. The source material was naive CXCR3- CD8+ T cells from blood. As to subset: CD45RO-CCR7+CD27+CD95- naive CD8+ T cells lacking CXCR3 (TNR3-). CDR3 sequence: CASGISYEQYF.